The 18 T cell receptor beta chains below were found in one sample sequenced in a study of T cells in Graves' hyperthyroidism and ophthalmopathy. Amplified TCR beta CDR3 regions derived from RNA transcripts. Using the HTBI primer set, a first-round RT-PCR was run on the TCR CDR3. TCRdb called the multiplex PCR reads again in MiXCR, with one record for every CDR3 protein. The data hold about 200,000 distinct CDR3 sequences, with roughly 15% observed a single time. The sample consisted of blood. All receptors derive from a man in his forties or fifties with Graves' hyperthyroidism.

This clonotype has at least ten counts. The chain uses TRBV28 and TRBJ2-4, with a weak D call TRBD2 (6 bases). The CDR3 covers 15 residues. Trimming stripped 8 bases from V and 5 bases from J, with 19 bases between. From germline, CDR1 is MDHEN and CDR2 SYDVKM. CDR3 in DNA: TGTGCCAGCTCTCAAGGATCCACGGGGGAAAACATTCAGTACTTC. This codes for CASSQGSTGENIQYF.

The rearrangement links TRBV7-9 to TRBJ1-3; TRBD1 aligns across 7 bases. The CDR3 consists of 15 residues. Germline CDR1 reads SEHNR; CDR2 reads FQNEAQ (reference sequence). The J segment lost 2 bases and the V segment lost 2 bases, leaving 3 bases of the junction unmatched. CDR3 protein: CASSLSGTAGNTIYF. CDR3 sequence (DNA): TGTGCCAGCAGCTTATCGGGGACAGCTGGAAACACCATATATTTT.

A note on this clonotype: A much larger clone lies a single base off, so this may be a read error. The chain is built from TRBV27 and TRBJ2-7, with D unclear. Trimming removed 2 bases at V and 2 bases at J, with 7 bases between. This CDR3 contains 13 residues. Germline V gives CDR1 MNHEY, CDR2 SMNVEV (reference sequence). DNA for the CDR3: TGTGCCAGCAGTTTACAGGCACCCTACGAGCAGTACTTC. Encoded protein: CASSLQAPYEQYF.

This clonotype came up a few times. The chain carries TRBV7-4 and TRBJ2-1, with D perhaps matching TRBD1 (8 bases). Trimming pared 11 bases from V and 12 bases from J, leaving 26 bases between. The CDR3 is 14 residues long. From germline, CDR1 is SGHVT and CDR2 SQSDAQ. The CDR3 here is CAHALDREGSRQFF. The CDR3 bases are TGTGCCCATGCTTTGGACAGGGAGGGGTCTCGGCAGTTCTTC.

This clonotype was counted many times. V usage is TRBV6-2 or TRBV6-3 and J usage is TRBJ2-4, with TRBD2 matching over 12 bases. The CDR3 contains 18 residues. Germline V CDR1 and CDR2: MNHEY, SVGEGT. The ends lost 5 bases at V and 0 bases at J; junction bases unmatched: 8. CDR3 DNA sequence: TGTGCCAGCAGTAGGACTAGCGGGACCGTGTTAGCCAAAAACATTCAGTACTTC. As protein: CASSRTSGTVLAKNIQYF.

This clonotype was observed at least ten times. The rearrangement links TRBV10-3 to TRBJ2-7; possibly TRBD2 for D (6 bases). The CDR3 is made up of 12 amino acids. The ends were cut back, 7 bases at V and 6 bases at J, with 13 bases in the middle. Germline CDR1 and CDR2: ENHRY and SYGVKD. Here the CDR3 reads CAIMGGWGEQYF. In DNA, the CDR3 is TGTGCCATCATGGGGGGATGGGGCGAGCAGTACTTC.

There are many counts of this clonotype. This chain uses TRBV28 with TRBJ2-1, with D uncertain. Germline CDR1 is MDHEN and CDR2 is SYDVKM. This CDR3 is built from 15 residues. V was trimmed by 8 bases and J by 0 bases, leaving 14 bases between them. CDR3 nucleotides: TGTGCCAGCCGGAGTGGCGGAAGCTCCTACAATGAGCAGTTCTTC. Protein: CASRSGGSSYNEQFF.

This rearrangement joins TRBV5-1 to TRBJ1-5; the D gene is possibly TRBD1 (6 bases). Trimming stripped 0 bases from V and 8 bases from J, with 12 bases between. The V gene's germline CDR1 is SGHRS and CDR2 YFSETQ. The CDR3 loop spans 14 amino acids. CDR3 in amino acids: CASSLDGGVEPQHF. CDR3 DNA: TGCGCCAGCAGCTTGGATGGGGGCGTGGAGCCCCAGCATTTT.

This clonotype was seen repeatedly, ten times or more. This chain joins TRBV28 and TRBJ2-1, with 10 bases lining up with TRBD2. The CDR3 consists of 16 residues. CDR1 is MDHEN and CDR2 is SYDVKM in the germline V gene. J lost 4 bases, V lost 6 bases, and 9 bases had no gene match. This CDR3 reads CASRSRTSGFYNEQFF. As DNA, the CDR3 is TGTGCCAGCAGATCCCGGACTAGCGGATTTTACAATGAGCAGTTCTTC. Full variable domain (outside the CDR3, taken from reference TRBV28 and TRBJ2-1): DVKVTQSSRYLVKRTGEKVFLECVQDMDHENMFWYRQDPGLGLRLIYFSYDVKMKEKGDIPEGYSVSREKKERFSLILESASTNQTSMYLCASRSRTSGFYNEQFFGPGTRLTVL.

The table lists this clonotype with many counts. The rearrangement uses TRBV20-1 and TRBJ2-3, with a weak D call TRBD2 (5 bases). V lost 6 bases and J 0 bases, leaving 16 bases between the germline ends. CDR1 and CDR2 from the germline V gene are DFQATT and SNEGSKA (reference sequence). CDR3 length: 15 amino acids. Here the CDR3 DNA reads TGCAGTGCCCCCGAGCGGTCTACTAGCACAGATACGCAGTATTTT. It specifies CSAPERSTSTDTQYF.

In its sample, this clonotype was seen many times. The rearrangement joins TRBV6-1 to TRBJ2-7, with unresolved D. The V end lost 7 bases, the J end lost 4 bases, and 14 bases lay between the germline ends. The CDR3 runs to 13 residues. Germline V CDR1 and CDR2: MNHNS, SASEGT. Here the CDR3 reads CASTKVVGYEQYF. In DNA, the CDR3 is TGTGCCAGCACCAAAGTCGTTGGTTACGAGCAGTACTTC.

This clonotype showed up many times. The chain recombines TRBV2 with TRBJ2-1; TRBD2 agrees at 9 bases. Germline CDR1 is SNHLY and CDR2 is FYNNEI. This CDR3 has 17 residues. Trimming at V came to 2 bases and at J to 0 bases, leaving 5 bases not matched to a gene. The CDR3 nucleotides are TGTGCCAGCAGTGAACTAGCGGGACACACCTCCTACAATGAGCAGTTCTTC. Translating it yields CASSELAGHTSYNEQFF. Full variable domain (outside the CDR3, taken from reference TRBV2 and TRBJ2-1): EPEVTQTPSHQVTQMGQEVILRCVPISNHLYFYWYRQILGQKVEFLVSFYNNEISEKSEIFDDQFSVERPDGSNFTLKIRSTKLEDSAMYFCASSELAGHTSYNEQFFGPGTRLTVL.

The table lists this clonotype with many counts. The chain couples TRBV18 to TRBJ1-2; 9 nucleotides line up with TRBD1. The CDR3 runs to 14 residues. V was pared by 2 bases and J by 8 bases, with 6 bases of the junction left unmatched. The germline CDR1 and CDR2 sequences are KGHSH and LQKENI. CDR3 amino acids: CASSPMTGQGGYTF. Here the CDR3 DNA reads TGTGCCAGCTCACCAATGACGGGACAGGGAGGCTACACCTTC.

This clonotype has a handful of counts. The rearrangement uses TRBV4-1 and TRBJ2-1, with D possibly matching TRBD2 (7 bases). The V gene's germline CDR1 is MGHRA and CDR2 YSYEKL. The CDR3 totals 15 residues. Trimming left V 1 base short and J 8 bases short, with 15 bases between. The CDR3 sequence is CASSQVRGAWDEQFF. In DNA form, the CDR3 reads TGCGCCAGCAGCCAAGTTCGGGGGGCTTGGGATGAGCAGTTCTTC.

This clonotype was observed many times. Here the CDR3 DNA reads TGTGCCAGCAGGGATTACGAGCAGTACTTC. Translation gives CASRDYEQYF. J is TRBJ2-7 and V is TRBV2; D is unresolved. V was cut by 6 bases and J by 4 bases, with 4 bases left in between. Germline CDR1 SNHLY, CDR2 FYNNEI. The CDR3 sequence is 10 residues long. Full variable domain (rest looked up from reference TRBV2 and TRBJ2-7): EPEVTQTPSHQVTQMGQEVILRCVPISNHLYFYWYRQILGQKVEFLVSFYNNEISEKSEIFDDQFSVERPDGSNFTLKIRSTKLEDSAMYFCASRDYEQYFGPGTRLTVT.

This chain connects TRBV7-8 to TRBJ1-6, with unresolved D. The V end was cut by 2 bases, the J end by 0 bases, with 5 bases between. The CDR3 is 15 residues long. The germline V gene encodes CDR1 SGHVS and CDR2 FQNEAQ. CDR3 in amino acids: CASSLRSSYNSPLHF. CDR3 in DNA: TGTGCCAGCAGCTTAAGAAGCTCCTATAATTCACCCCTCCACTTT.

This clonotype occurred many times. The chain links TRBV14 to TRBJ2-7; D uncertain. Germline CDR1 is SGHDN and CDR2 is FVKESK. The V end was cut by 0 bases, the J end by 5 bases, with 11 bases between. CDR3 length: 14 amino acids. The CDR3 is CASSQDSGWDEQYF. CDR3 sequence (DNA): TGTGCCAGCAGCCAAGATTCCGGGTGGGACGAGCAGTACTTC.

This clonotype was counted a few times. The genes are TRBV12-5 and TRBJ1-3; no firm D call. V was pared by 0 bases and J by 0 bases, with 12 bases between. Germline CDR1 reads LGHNT; CDR2 reads FRNRAP. The CDR3 is 17 amino acids. The CDR3 DNA is TGTGCTAGTGGTTTGGTGATCGACCGACTCTCTGGAAACACCATATATTTT. Its translation is CASGLVIDRLSGNTIYF.